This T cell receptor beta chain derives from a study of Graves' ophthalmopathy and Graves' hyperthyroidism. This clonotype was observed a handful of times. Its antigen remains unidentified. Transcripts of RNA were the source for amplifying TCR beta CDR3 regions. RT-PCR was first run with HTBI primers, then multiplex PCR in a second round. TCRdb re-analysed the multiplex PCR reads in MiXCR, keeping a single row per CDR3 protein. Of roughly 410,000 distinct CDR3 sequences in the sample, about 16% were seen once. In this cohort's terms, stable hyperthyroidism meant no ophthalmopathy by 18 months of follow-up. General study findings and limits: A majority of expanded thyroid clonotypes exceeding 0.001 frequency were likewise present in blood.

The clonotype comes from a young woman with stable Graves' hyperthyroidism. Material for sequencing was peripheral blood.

For the CDR3, the DNA is TGTGCCAGCAGGGATGCGGGGAAAAACATTCAGTACTTC. This gives the protein CASRDAGKNIQYF. The V and J genes are TRBV12-3 or TRBV12-4 and TRBJ2-4; D may be TRBD2 (6 bases). The CDR3 runs to 13 residues. V was pared by 6 bases and J by 4 bases, with 10 bases between.